The present T cell receptor beta chain was sequenced within a study of human T cells and chemical hapten exposure. Across the whole study: Per-sample TCR yield variability stemmed mainly from small pooled library volume differences.

The time point here: patch test 1, 2 weeks after DPC sensitization. The treatment denotes: therapeutic diphenylcyclopropenone sensitization with weekly scalp DPC. The CDR3 loop spans 15 amino acids. Looked up from germline, CDR1 is DFQATT and CDR2 is SNEGSKA (reference sequence). V lost 6 bases to trimming and J lost 1 base, with 16 bases between them. TCRdb used MiXCR to reprocess the RACE reads, holding one entry per CDR3 protein. The sample has under 65,000 distinct CDR3 sequences; about 9% are singletons. This chain uses TRBV20-1 with TRBJ2-4, with D unresolved. Source: whole blood, taken in connection with sensitization to the hapten diphenylcyclopropenone (DPC). The receptor comes from a woman between 50 and 59 years old with alopecia areata. Some clones in this sample may be carry-over from other donors' samples. The CDR3: CSAPDRFGAKNIQYF. For the CDR3, the DNA is TGCAGTGCCCCTGACCGATTTGGGGCCAAAAACATTCAGTACTTC.